The sequence of this TCR beta chain was determined in a study of T cell responses to AZD1222 COVID-19 vaccine. Overall study findings and caveats: It should be noted that donors were predominantly white British and more often female, and clonal diversity was possibly underestimated. Repertoire collection took place solely once the T cell response had peaked. Baseline seropositives among AZD1222 recipients totaled only 5 to 7. A rise in Spike-specific TCR breadth and depth followed two AZD1222 doses.

Germline lookup yields CDR1 LNHNV and CDR2 YYDKDF (reference sequence). This CDR3 region has 14 residues. The germline V and J ends were trimmed by 2 bases and 4 bases, with 11 bases remaining between them. Only one count was recorded for this clone. Its matching antigen is unknown. Sequencing was performed with immunoSEQ multiplex PCR; in TCRdb, only in-frame clones are kept and a portion is missing. This table has more than 120,000 clones, about 90% appearing once. The TCR was taken from an adult who received the AZD1222 COVID-19 vaccine. The J gene is TRBJ2-5, the V gene TRBV15, with D perhaps matching TRBD2 (6 bases). The input for sequencing was peripheral blood, taken 28 days after the second AZD1222 dose. The CDR3: CATSRRDSRETQYF. The DNA for the CDR3 is TGTGCCACCAGCAGACGGGACTCCCGAGAGACCCAGTACTTC.